The 24 T cell receptor beta chains below all came from one sample that was sequenced in a study of CD8 T cells in ankylosing spondylitis listed by TCRdb under 2017. The antigens for these receptors are not known. Paper-wide results and their limitations: A TCR beta motif made up of several highly homologous amino acid variants appeared to be characteristic of blood from ankylosing spondylitis patients.

Libraries were made using 5' RACE. The run used an Illumina HiSeq 2500. TCRdb redid the processing of the public reads, applying fastp at Q25 and MiXCR, and retained in-frame beta chains. Merged by CDR3 protein, the rows form single entries marked with the most common genes and DNA. The sample profile shows 400,000 or so distinct CDR3 sequences; about 25% of them were found once. The top ten constitute 0.75% to 0.9% of the sample. The specimen was blood, either unsorted or a sorted T cell fraction (not recorded which). The receptor source for this set is a male donor with ankylosing spondylitis.

This clonotype was picked up a small number of times. The genes are TRBV5-6 and TRBJ1-1; TRBD1 matches at 9 bases. Per the germline V gene, CDR1 is SGHDT and CDR2 is YYEEEE. V was pared by 3 bases and J by 7 bases, with 10 bases of the junction left unmatched. This CDR3 comprises 15 residues. The CDR3 DNA follows: TGTGCCAGCAGCTCCGGGACAGGGCTACAAGATGAAGCTTTCTTT. Protein product: CASSSGTGLQDEAFF.

J is TRBJ2-2 and V is TRBV3-1, with no clear D. Germline V gives CDR1 LGHDT, CDR2 YNNKEL (reference sequence). The ends were cut back, 0 bases at V and 6 bases at J, with 8 bases in the middle. This CDR3 has 14 amino acids. The CDR3 DNA is TGTGCCAGCAGCCAAGAAAGGGTCTCCGGGGAGCTGTTTTTT. It is translated as CASSQERVSGELFF.

This clonotype was seen only a few times. The chain has TRBV11-2 and TRBJ2-5; maybe TRBD2 (5 bases). Trimming cost V 5 bases and J 5 bases, with 12 bases left between them. Germline CDR1 reads SGHAT; CDR2 reads FQNNGV. The CDR3 runs to 13 residues. CDR3 region: CASSLEGVETQYF. The CDR3 coding sequence is TGTGCCAGCAGCCTCGAGGGTGTGGAGACCCAGTACTTC.

The CDR3 coding sequence is TGCAGCGTTTCCGGTGCGCTGAACACTGAAGCTTTCTTT. Protein: CSVSGALNTEAFF. The genes are TRBV29-1 and TRBJ1-1; D call uncertain. The V end was cut by 5 bases, the J end by 0 bases, with 10 bases between. The CDR3 has 13 residues. Germline V gene data show CDR1 as SQVTM and CDR2 as ANQGSEA.

This chain uses TRBV20-1 with TRBJ1-1, with 12 bases matching TRBD1. The length of the CDR3 is 17 residues. J lost 3 bases, V lost 1 base, and 9 bases had no gene match. The V gene's germline CDR1 is DFQATT and CDR2 SNEGSKA (reference sequence). The CDR3 sequence is CSARGPGQGAWDTEAFF. The CDR3 DNA is TGCAGTGCTAGAGGCCCGGGACAGGGGGCTTGGGACACTGAAGCTTTCTTT.

This chain joins TRBV29-1 and TRBJ1-1, with D unresolved. The CDR3 covers 13 residues. Germline V gene lookup returns CDR1 SQVTM and CDR2 ANQGSEA. With 3 bases removed from V and 0 bases from J, the gap between germline ends came to 8 bases. This chain's CDR3 is CSVDLLLNTEAFF. CDR3 sequence (DNA): TGCAGCGTTGATTTGTTGCTGAACACTGAAGCTTTCTTT.

The chain joins TRBV5-1 to TRBJ2-1; D unclear. The germline CDR1 and CDR2 sequences are SGHRS and YFSETQ. V was shortened by 7 bases and J by 3 bases, with 17 bases between the two germline ends. The CDR3 loop spans 15 amino acids. This CDR3 reads CASSWVSTDYNEQFF. The CDR3 DNA reads as TGCGCCAGCTCGTGGGTGAGCACGGACTACAATGAGCAGTTCTTC.

The J gene is TRBJ1-5, the V gene TRBV2, with no clear D. The V gene lost 0 bases and the J gene lost 4 bases, with 7 bases spanning the gap. The CDR3 has 14 amino acids. Germline V lookup: CDR1 SNHLY, CDR2 FYNNEI. CDR3 in DNA: TGTGCCAGCAGTGAAGCGCGAGGTAATCAGCCCCAGCATTTT. It specifies CASSEARGNQPQHF.

CDR3 coding DNA: TGTGCCAGCAGCCGTTTTCTCTTGTTGCGGGACCAAGAGACCCAGTACTTC. This codes for CASSRFLLLRDQETQYF. This chain joins TRBV7-9 and TRBJ2-5; D might be TRBD2 (5 bases). The V end was cut by 5 bases, the J end by 0 bases, with 19 bases between. CDR3 length: 17 amino acids. CDR1 is SEHNR and CDR2 is FQNEAQ in the germline V gene (reference sequence).

This clonotype was seen more than once but under ten times. The chain couples TRBV12-3 or TRBV12-4 to TRBJ1-5, with D unresolved. With 6 bases removed from V and 4 bases from J, the gap between germline ends came to 7 bases. The CDR3 covers 12 residues. The CDR3 loop reads CASSPHNQPQHF. For the CDR3, the DNA is TGTGCCAGCAGCCCCCATAATCAGCCCCAGCATTTT.

The chain recombines TRBV15 with TRBJ1-4; D gene unclear. V was cut by 0 bases and J by 2 bases, with 4 bases left in between. The germline V gene encodes CDR1 LNHNV and CDR2 YYDKDF (reference sequence). CDR3 size: 14 residues. CDR3 sequence: CATSRDLTNEKLFF. In nucleotides, the CDR3 is TGTGCCACCAGCAGAGATCTCACTAATGAAAAACTGTTTTTT.

There are a few counts of this clonotype. V usage is TRBV4-2 and J usage is TRBJ2-1; D call uncertain. V gave up 0 bases and J gave up 7 bases, with 13 bases separating them. Looked up from germline, CDR1 is LGHNA and CDR2 is YNFKEQ. This CDR3 has 15 amino acids. The CDR3 reads CASSQDVRRWNEQFF. CDR3 in DNA: TGTGCCAGCAGCCAAGACGTTAGGAGATGGAATGAGCAGTTCTTC.

The chain carries TRBV24-1 and TRBJ2-2; 10 nucleotides match TRBD2. Trimming at V came to 3 bases and at J to 6 bases, leaving 6 bases not matched to a gene. The CDR3 is 16 residues long. Germline loops: CDR1 KGHDR, CDR2 SFDVKD. The DNA of the CDR3 is TGTGCCACCAGTGATATGCTAGCGGGAGTTTCCGGGGAGCTGTTTTTT. Amino acid sequence: CATSDMLAGVSGELFF.

The sample holds a few counts of this clonotype. The V gene is TRBV3-1, the J gene TRBJ2-7; TRBD1 aligns across 7 bases. V lost 4 bases and J lost 1; bases outside the gene matches: 1. Germline V gene lookup returns CDR1 LGHDT and CDR2 YNNKEL (reference sequence). The CDR3 is made up of 13 amino acids. The CDR3 DNA is TGTGCCAGCAGCCCGGGACAGTCCTACGAGCAGTACGTC. Translated, it gives CASSPGQSYEQYV.

This clonotype was seen more than once but under ten times. V and J are TRBV5-5 and TRBJ2-5; perhaps TRBD1 as D (5 bases). The V gene lost 1 base and the J gene lost 5 bases, with 18 bases spanning the gap. Germline V gene lookup returns CDR1 SGHKS and CDR2 YYEKEE (reference sequence). The CDR3 covers 16 residues. The CDR3, as DNA: TGTGCCAGCAGCTTGAGGGGCACAGGCCTCGGGGAGACCCAGTACTTC. Translated, it gives CASSLRGTGLGETQYF.

This chain joins TRBV3-1 and TRBJ2-7; TRBD1 matches at 7 bases. Germline CDR1 is LGHDT and CDR2 is YNNKEL (reference sequence). Losses at the gene ends were 1 base for V and 2 bases for J; bases not matched to a gene: 5. CDR3 length equals 15 residues. The CDR3 coding sequence is TGTGCCAGCAGCCAAGGCCCCGGGACAGCCTACGAGCAGTACTTC. Amino acids: CASSQGPGTAYEQYF.

The table lists this clonotype with a few counts. This chain joins TRBV5-1 and TRBJ1-3; perhaps TRBD1 as D (5 bases). Looked up from germline, CDR1 is SGHRS and CDR2 is YFSETQ. The V and J ends lost 3 bases and 4 bases respectively, with 17 bases between them. CDR3 length: 16 amino acids. The CDR3, as DNA: TGCGCCAGCAGCTCCGGCGGAGGGGTCGCCGGAAACACCATATATTTT. It is translated as CASSSGGGVAGNTIYF.

The chain uses TRBV20-1 and TRBJ2-3; a possible D gene is TRBD2 (6 bases). V gave up 6 bases and J gave up 1 base, with 11 bases separating them. The CDR3 has 13 amino acids. Looked up from germline, CDR1 is DFQATT and CDR2 is SNEGSKA (reference sequence). This CDR3 reads CSACGAGTDTQYF. The CDR3 bases are TGCAGTGCATGCGGGGCGGGCACAGATACGCAGTATTTT.

This clonotype was seen only a few times. The rearrangement links TRBV7-6 to TRBJ2-1, with D possibly TRBD1 on 5 matching bases. The ends were cut back, 1 base at V and 4 bases at J, with 20 bases in the middle. Germline V lookup: CDR1 SGHVS, CDR2 FNYEAQ. The CDR3 extends over 18 amino acids. The CDR3 loop is CASSLVPSQGLKYNEQFF. The CDR3 region has the DNA TGTGCCAGCAGCTTAGTTCCTTCGCAGGGCCTAAAATACAATGAGCAGTTCTTC.

The rearrangement joins TRBV25-1 to TRBJ1-2; maybe TRBD1 (6 bases). The CDR3 is 15 residues long. The V and J ends lost 4 bases and 4 bases respectively, with 16 bases between them. Germline V lookup: CDR1 MGHDK, CDR2 SYGVNS. CDR3 in DNA: TGTGCCAGCAGTGGGGCATCAGGGGTCACCTATGGCTACACCTTC. It specifies CASSGASGVTYGYTF.

This clonotype was detected a few times. This sequence joins TRBV13 and TRBJ2-1; tentatively, D is TRBD2 (5 bases). The V end was cut by 5 bases, the J end by 0 bases, with 14 bases between. Germline lookup yields CDR1 PRHDT and CDR2 FYEKMQ (reference sequence). The CDR3 extends over 16 amino acids. CDR3 in amino acids: CASSTLQRYSYNEQFF. CDR3 DNA: TGTGCCAGCAGCACTCTCCAGCGGTACTCCTACAATGAGCAGTTCTTC.

This clonotype was picked up a small number of times. The chain couples TRBV7-2 to TRBJ1-1; D not certain. The CDR3 loop spans 14 amino acids. Germline V gives CDR1 SGHTA, CDR2 FQGNSA. With 0 bases removed from V and 3 bases from J, the gap between germline ends came to 8 bases. The CDR3 spells CASSLAGVDTEAFF. DNA of the CDR3: TGTGCCAGCAGCTTAGCGGGAGTAGACACTGAAGCTTTCTTT.

This clonotype was detected only once. The gene calls are TRBV7-2 and TRBJ2-1; tentative D call: TRBD2 (7 bases). The CDR3 runs to 14 residues. Trimming pared 6 bases from V and 4 bases from J, leaving 13 bases between. The germline CDR1 and CDR2 sequences are SGHTA and FQGNSA. The CDR3 bases are TGTGCCAGCAGGAGGGGGAGGGGGTACAATGAGCAGTTCTTC. Translating gives CASRRGRGYNEQFF.

The chain is built from TRBV27 and TRBJ2-1; D uncertain. The germline V gene encodes CDR1 MNHEY and CDR2 SMNVEV (reference sequence). This CDR3 has 16 residues. Trimming shortened V by 7 bases and J by 0 bases, and 16 bases separated the two germline ends. CDR3 region: CASNRVGANSYNEQFF. CDR3 coding DNA: TGTGCCAGCAATCGAGTAGGAGCCAACTCCTACAATGAGCAGTTCTTC.